A single sample gave rise to the 2 T cell receptor beta chains below, sequenced in a study of T cell changes during pregnancy in multiple sclerosis. Here immunoSEQ multiplex PCR was the method, and the copy in TCRdb shows in-frame clones only, minus some. The sample holds more than 55,000 clones, about nine tenths seen once. The source material was peripheral blood, sampled in the third trimester of pregnancy. Source of these receptors: a female donor in good health, enrolled as a control in a pregnancy study.

In its sample, this clone was seen once. The chain couples TRBV29-1 to TRBJ2-7; 9 positions agree with TRBD1. Trimming removed 6 bases from V and 2 bases from J; junction bases left unmatched: 5. Germline V gene data show CDR1 as SQVTM and CDR2 as ANQGSEA. CDR3 size: 13 residues. CDR3 in amino acids: CSVPGQGTYEQYF. The CDR3 coding sequence is TGCAGCGTCCCGGGACAGGGAACCTACGAGCAGTACTTC.

The chain uses TRBV5-6 and TRBJ1-2; 12 bases are shared with TRBD1. The CDR3 loop spans 15 amino acids. Germline CDR1 reads SGHDT; CDR2 reads YYEEEE. J was trimmed by 6 bases and V by 3 bases; bases with no gene match: 6. CDR3 coding DNA: TGTGCCAGCAGCTCAACCGGGACAGGGGGCCATGGCTACACCTTC. This encodes CASSSTGTGGHGYTF.